A single count supports the clone carrying this T cell receptor beta chain. The CDR3 covers 17 residues. J was trimmed by 1 base and V by 4 bases; bases with no gene match: 9. Germline V gives CDR1 SGHNT, CDR2 YYREEE (reference sequence). Using immunoSEQ multiplex PCR, the repertoire was profiled, and TCRdb retains in-frame clones only, with some absent. The sample records tens of thousands of clones, about 80% being singletons. This sample was included in a study of T cells in localized non-small cell lung cancer. The sample was PBMCs, taken before any cancer treatment. This clonotype originated in a man aged 40-75 years with stage II lung adenocarcinoma. The V call is TRBV5-4, the J call TRBJ2-5, with 11 bases that match TRBD2. The CDR3 loop is CASSDYASGRFQETQYF. CDR3 DNA sequence: TGTGCCAGCAGCGATTATGCTAGCGGGAGGTTCCAAGAGACCCAGTACTTC.